The entry that follows covers one TCR beta chain sequence. The specificity of this receptor is unknown. No quality values exist for individual bases; no much larger clone is one base distant. This sample stems from a study of blood T cell repertoires in COVID-19 (dated by TCRdb to the early 2020s). The study in broad terms: Samples covering the acute and convalescent phases of COVID-19 were provided by collaborators in the United States, Italy and Spain. The material from the prospective study consisted of cDNA or gDNA derived from T cells, B-cell-depleted T cells, or PBMCs. Subjects who had been exposed to COVID-19, were actively infected with it, or had recovered from it provided the deeply sampled blood TCRbeta repertoires that made up the dataset. The repertoires were made available in a free public database intended to serve as a resource for research on the immune response to SARS-CoV-2. Samples came from the ongoing ImmuneRACE study (first 160 participants) plus 1,254 subjects from 6 global collaborators. A de-identified subject ID, COVID-19 status, age in years and sex were almost always included in the sample metadata. Where available, HLA class I and class II types were taken from metadata supplied by the sample provider and were not determined by assay-based typing. General conclusions and limits of the study: The quantity of clinical and demographic metadata differed by source and by participant and was supplied without curation.

TCRbeta CDR3 regions were amplified from genomic DNA by means of the immunoSEQ Assay, a bias-controlled multiplex PCR. Concerning the study's data processing: Within the assay, amplification of reference gene primers was used to estimate how many nucleated cells each sample contained. Sequence reads were collapsed and filtered to measure the absolute abundance of every unique TCRbeta CDR3 rearrangement. For each sample, productive Simpson clonality was calculated as the square root of Simpson's diversity index over productive rearrangements. The immuneACCESS repertoire file appears here via TCRdb, limited to in-frame rearrangements. These files lack a portion of the clones; in checked studies, under half of the deficit traces to unresolved V genes, and the cause of the others is not known. Clone size and the V and J calls come from that table; the DNA yielded D and trimming. In this sample the table shows hundreds of thousands of clones, 70% to 90% of which occur a single time. The ten largest clonotypes hold more than 0.25% of the sample.

Collaborating institutions collected whole blood in K2EDTA tubes following their own protocols. For TCRbeta analysis, collaborators shipped samples in one of three forms: frozen whole blood, isolated PBMCs, or DNA extracted from either of those sample types. Sequenced material: peripheral blood. This receptor was obtained from a woman under 30 with acute or convalescent COVID-19.

In nucleotide form, the sequence is TGTGCCTGGACCATGCGGAAGGCGGGTCCCTCCTACGAGCAGTACTTC. Protein translation: CAWTMRKAGPSYEQYF. The sequence joins TRBV30 to TRBJ2-7; the best D guess is TRBD2, with 5 bases matching. Reading the germline V gene (reference sequence) gives CDR1 GTSNPN and CDR2 SVGIG. The trim is 4 bases for V and 0 bases for J, with a gap of 19 bases between the germline ends. From cysteine to phenylalanine, the CDR3 is 16 amino acids long. The read is trimmed to its CDR3 DNA, 48 bases read in frame from base 1.